This entry concerns a single T cell receptor beta chain. Germline CDR1 is LGHNA and CDR2 is YSLEER. Trimming cost V 8 bases and J 0 bases, with 11 bases left between them. This CDR3 has 14 residues. These data come from a study of blood T cell repertoires in COVID-19. Across the study: PBMCs, B-cell-depleted T cells, or T cells were the source of the cDNA or gDNA that made up the material.

Sequencing was performed with immunoSEQ multiplex PCR; in TCRdb, only in-frame clones are kept and a portion is missing. The sample consists of about 210,000 clones, 80% of them appearing once. The sequence was collected from a human donor in a cohort sampled during active COVID-19. The material sequenced was peripheral blood. The chain joins TRBV4-3 to TRBJ1-3, with TRBD1 as a possible D gene (5 bases). The CDR3 loop is CASQRDYSGNTIYF. The CDR3 DNA sequence: TGCGCCAGCCAACGGGACTACTCTGGAAACACCATATATTTT.